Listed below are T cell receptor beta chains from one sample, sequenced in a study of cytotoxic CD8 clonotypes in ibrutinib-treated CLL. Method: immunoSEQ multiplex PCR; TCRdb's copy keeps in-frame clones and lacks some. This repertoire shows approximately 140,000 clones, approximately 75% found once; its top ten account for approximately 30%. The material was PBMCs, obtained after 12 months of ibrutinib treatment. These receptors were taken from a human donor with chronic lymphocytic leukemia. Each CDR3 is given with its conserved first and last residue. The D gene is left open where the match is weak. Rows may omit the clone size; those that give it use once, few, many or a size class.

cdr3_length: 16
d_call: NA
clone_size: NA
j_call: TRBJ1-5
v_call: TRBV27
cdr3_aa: CASSVTGGRSNQPQHF
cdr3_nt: TGTGCCAGCAGTGTCACCGGGGGACGGAGCAATCAGCCCCAGCATTTT

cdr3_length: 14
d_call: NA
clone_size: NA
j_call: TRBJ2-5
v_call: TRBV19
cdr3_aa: CASSRDGERETQYF
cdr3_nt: TGTGCCAGTAGTCGGGACGGCGAGAGAGAGACCCAGTACTTC

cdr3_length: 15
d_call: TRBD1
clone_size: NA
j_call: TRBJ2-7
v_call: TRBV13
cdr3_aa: CASSSGQGATYEQYF
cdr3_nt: TGTGCCAGCAGCTCGGGACAGGGGGCGACCTACGAGCAGTACTTC

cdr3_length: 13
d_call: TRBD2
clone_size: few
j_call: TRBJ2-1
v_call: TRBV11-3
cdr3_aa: CASSQRLAEGQFF
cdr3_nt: TGTGCCAGCAGCCAACGACTAGCGGAGGGGCAGTTCTTC

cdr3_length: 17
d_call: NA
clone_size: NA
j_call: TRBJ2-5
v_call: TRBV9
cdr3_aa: CASSAYLLPGRGETQYF
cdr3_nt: TGTGCCAGCAGCGCATACCTTCTTCCGGGGAGGGGGGAGACCCAGTACTTC

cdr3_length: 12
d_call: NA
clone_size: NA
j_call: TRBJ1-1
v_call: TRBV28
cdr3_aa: CATRTVNTEAFF
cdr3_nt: TGTGCCACCAGGACAGTGAACACTGAAGCTTTCTTT

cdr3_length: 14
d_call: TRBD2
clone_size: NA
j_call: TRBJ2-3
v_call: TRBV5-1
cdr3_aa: CASSSLAGTDTQYF
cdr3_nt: TGCGCCAGCAGCTCACTAGCGGGGACAGATACGCAGTATTTT

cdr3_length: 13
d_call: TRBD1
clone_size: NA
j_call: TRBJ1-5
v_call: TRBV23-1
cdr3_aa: CASTTGSAQPQHF
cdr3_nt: TGCGCCAGCACGACAGGGAGTGCTCAGCCCCAGCATTTT

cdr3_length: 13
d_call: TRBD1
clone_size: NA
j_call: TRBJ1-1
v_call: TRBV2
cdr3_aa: CASTRGLGTEAFF
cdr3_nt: TGTGCCAGCACGAGGGGGCTGGGCACTGAAGCTTTCTTT

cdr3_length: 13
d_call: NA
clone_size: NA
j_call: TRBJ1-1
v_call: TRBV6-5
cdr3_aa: CASSLQGGTEAFF
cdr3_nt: TGTGCCAGCAGCCTACAGGGAGGGACTGAAGCTTTCTTT

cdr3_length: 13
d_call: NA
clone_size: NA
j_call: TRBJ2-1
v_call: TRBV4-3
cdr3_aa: CASSQVTMAVQFF
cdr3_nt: TGCGCCAGCAGCCAAGTGACCATGGCCGTGCAGTTCTTC

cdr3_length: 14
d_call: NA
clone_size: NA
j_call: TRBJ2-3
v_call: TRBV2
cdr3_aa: CASGAGTSTDTQYF
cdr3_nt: TGTGCCAGCGGTGCAGGGACTAGCACAGATACGCAGTATTTT

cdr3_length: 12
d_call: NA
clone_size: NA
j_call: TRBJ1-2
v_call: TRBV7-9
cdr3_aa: CASSFPGAGYTF
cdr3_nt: TGTGCCAGCAGCTTCCCCGGGGCAGGCTACACCTTC

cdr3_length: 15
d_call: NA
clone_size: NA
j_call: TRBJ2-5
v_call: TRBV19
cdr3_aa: CASSIEGGRGETQYF
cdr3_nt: TGTGCCAGTAGTATAGAGGGCGGTAGGGGGGAGACCCAGTACTTC

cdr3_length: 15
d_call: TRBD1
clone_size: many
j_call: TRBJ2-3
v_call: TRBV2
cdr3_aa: CASITMDRDTDTQYF
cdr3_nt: TGTGCCAGCATTACAATGGACAGGGACACAGATACGCAGTATTTT

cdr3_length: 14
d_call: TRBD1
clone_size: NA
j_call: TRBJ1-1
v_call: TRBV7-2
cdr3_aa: CASRSQGLSTEAFF
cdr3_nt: TGTGCCAGCAGGTCACAGGGGTTAAGCACTGAAGCTTTCTTT

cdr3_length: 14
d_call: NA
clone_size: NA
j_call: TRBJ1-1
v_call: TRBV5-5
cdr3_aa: CASSFTGMNTEAFF
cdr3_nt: TGTGCCAGCAGCTTTACAGGGATGAACACTGAAGCTTTCTTT

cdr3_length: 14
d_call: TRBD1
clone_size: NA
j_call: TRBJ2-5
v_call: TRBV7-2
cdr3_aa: CASSSTRGLETQYF
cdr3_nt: TGTGCCAGCAGCAGTACTAGGGGGCTAGAGACCCAGTACTTC

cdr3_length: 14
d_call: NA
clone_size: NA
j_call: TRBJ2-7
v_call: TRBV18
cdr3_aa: CASSPGNPGVEQYF
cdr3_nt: TGTGCCAGCTCACCAGGGAACCCAGGGGTCGAGCAGTACTTC

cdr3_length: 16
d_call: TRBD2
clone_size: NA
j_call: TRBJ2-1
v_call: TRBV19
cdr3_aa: CASTELAGGSLHEQFF
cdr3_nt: TGTGCCAGTACGGAGCTAGCGGGAGGTAGTTTGCATGAGCAGTTCTTC

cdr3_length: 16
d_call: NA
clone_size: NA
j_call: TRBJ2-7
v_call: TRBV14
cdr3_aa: CASSPLSGDWSYEQYF
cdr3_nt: TGTGCCAGCAGCCCTCTTTCGGGGGACTGGTCGTACGAGCAGTACTTC

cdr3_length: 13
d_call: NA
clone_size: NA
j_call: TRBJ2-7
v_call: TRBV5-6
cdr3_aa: CASSFGAAYEQYF
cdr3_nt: TGTGCCAGCAGCTTCGGCGCTGCCTACGAGCAGTACTTC

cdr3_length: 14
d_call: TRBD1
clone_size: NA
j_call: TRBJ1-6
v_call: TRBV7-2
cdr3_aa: CASSSRGDNSPLHF
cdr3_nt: TGTGCCAGCAGCTCCAGGGGGGACAATTCACCCCTCCACTTT

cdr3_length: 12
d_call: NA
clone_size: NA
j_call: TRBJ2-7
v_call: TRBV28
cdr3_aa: CASSSASYEQYF
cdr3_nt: TGTGCCAGCAGTAGTGCCTCCTACGAGCAGTACTTC